These 5 T cell receptor beta chains came from one sample sequenced in a study of early T cells in non-severe SARS-CoV-2 infection. TCRdb itself ran the 5' RACE reads through MiXCR, one entry per CDR3 protein. The sample holds some 64,000 distinct CDR3 sequences; roughly 10% are singletons and the top ten take 1.5% to 2%. The sequencing input was whole blood. Every receptor here comes from an adult who was a healthcare worker with PCR-confirmed SARS-CoV-2 infection or an uninfected control (not recorded which).

For the CDR3, the DNA is TGTGCCAGCAGCCGGAGCGGGGCTAATGAGCAGTTCTTC. It specifies CASSRSGANEQFF. V is TRBV3-1 and J is TRBJ2-1, with TRBD2 matching 7 bases. With V trimmed by 4 bases and J by 7 bases, 4 bases remained unmatched. This CDR3 contains 13 residues. In germline, CDR1 is LGHDT, CDR2 YNNKEL (reference sequence).

This clonotype was picked up a small number of times. The chain employs TRBV7-2 and TRBJ1-1; D may be TRBD1 (6 bases). Germline V gene sequence: CDR1 SGHTA, CDR2 FQGNSA. V was shortened by 3 bases and J by 8 bases, with 13 bases between the two germline ends. The CDR3 sequence is 13 residues long. The CDR3 DNA reads TGTGCCAGCAGCTTGGCCGGTGGGGGCGAAGCTTTCTTT. Its translation is CASSLAGGGEAFF.

This clonotype was found many times. The chain couples TRBV30 to TRBJ1-4; D unclear. The length of the CDR3 is 15 residues. The V gene's germline CDR1 is GTSNPN and CDR2 SVGIG (reference sequence). The germline V and J ends were trimmed by 5 bases and 11 bases, with 24 bases remaining between them. This chain's CDR3 is CAWLTGWPGKWKLFF. Written as DNA, the CDR3 is TGTGCCTGGTTAACTGGATGGCCTGGGAAATGGAAACTGTTTTTT.

This clonotype came up many times. The genes are TRBV3-1 and TRBJ1-3, with 7 bases identical to TRBD1. The germline CDR1 and CDR2 sequences are LGHDT and YNNKEL (reference sequence). The CDR3 spans 14 residues. After removal of 4 bases from V and 6 bases from J, the junction contained 6 bases not matched to a gene. CDR3 DNA: TGTGCCAGCAGCCGGGACAGCAAACCAAACACCATATATTTT. This sequence encodes CASSRDSKPNTIYF.

In this sample, this clonotype turned up many times. V usage is TRBV6-5 and J usage is TRBJ2-7; TRBD1 matches 7 bases. The CDR3 length is 17 residues. The V gene's germline CDR1 is MNHEY and CDR2 SVGAGI. V was clipped by 0 bases and J by 5 bases; unmatched bases: 13. CDR3 protein: CASSYSPPDRLPHEQYF. In DNA, the CDR3 is TGTGCCAGCAGTTACTCTCCTCCGGACAGGCTTCCCCACGAGCAGTACTTC.